This TCR beta chain comes out of a study of cytomegalovirus exposure and HLA in healthy donors. V was cut by 0 bases and J by 2 bases, with 5 bases left in between. The CDR3 extends over 14 amino acids. The germline V gene encodes CDR1 LNHNV and CDR2 YYDKDF (reference sequence). The PCR used 60 Vbeta and 13 Jbeta primers. Clones were read by immunoSEQ multiplex PCR, and TCRdb kept only the in-frame ones, dropping some. The profile shows about 190,000 clones, 60% to 80% of them singletons. Study results and limitations: More clonal expansion characterized HLA-associated TCR beta chains than equally common others in a later analysis.

As concerns this clone: Its antigen is undetermined.

Sequenced sample: PBMCs. The V call is TRBV15, the J call TRBJ1-5; D is ambiguous. The sequence derives from a woman in her 30s in good health and CMV-seropositive. The CDR3 protein is CATSRDRGNQPQHF. In nucleotides, the CDR3 is TGTGCCACCAGCAGAGATCGGGGCAATCAGCCCCAGCATTTT.